The next 16 T cell receptor beta chains were all read from a single sample in a study of T-cell memory formation after mild COVID-19. TCRdb ran MiXCR on the 5' RACE reads and lists one entry per CDR3 protein. The profile shows approximately 300,000 distinct CDR3 sequences, 7.5% to 9.5% of them singletons. Sequencing used PBMCs or a T cell subset sorted from them (not recorded which). Receptor source: a man younger than 35 who had mild COVID-19 (a few samples of this study predate the infection). Cell type and time point are not known.

There are many counts of this clonotype. The rearrangement uses TRBV20-1 and TRBJ1-4, with D possibly matching TRBD1 (5 bases). The CDR3 is 13 amino acids. Germline V gene lookup returns CDR1 DFQATT and CDR2 SNEGSKA (reference sequence). Here the CDR3 reads CMIREATNEKLFF. The CDR3 DNA reads TGCATGATCAGGGAAGCAACTAATGAAAAACTGTTTTTT.

This clonotype was observed many times. The gene calls are TRBV10-3 and TRBJ1-2; 8 bases are a match to TRBD1. Germline lookup yields CDR1 ENHRY and CDR2 SYGVKD. Trimming cost V 10 bases and J 4 bases; bases outside gene matches: 5. The CDR3 runs to 12 residues. CDR3 loop: CATRQGPYGYTF. Written as DNA, the CDR3 is TGTGCCACCCGACAGGGGCCCTATGGCTACACCTTC.

CDR3 nucleotide sequence: TGTGCCAGCAGCCCTACCCTTCCAGTCACATACTTC. It encodes CASSPTLPVTYF. V and J are TRBV7-2 and TRBJ2-5; D is uncertain. Trimming took off 5 bases at V and 14 bases at J, with 18 bases between the two ends. The CDR3 extends over 12 amino acids. Germline V CDR1 and CDR2: SGHTA, FQGNSA.

This chain connects TRBV12-5 to TRBJ2-7; perhaps D is TRBD1 or TRBD2 (6 bases each). Trimming stripped 6 bases from V and 4 bases from J, with 16 bases between. There are 14 residues in the CDR3. CDR1 and CDR2 from the germline V gene are LGHNT and FRNRAP. CDR3 sequence reads: CASGRGAKGYEQYF. DNA of the CDR3: TGTGCTAGTGGGAGGGGGGCTAAAGGATACGAGCAGTACTTC.

The chain recombines TRBV4-1 with TRBJ2-7; D remains ambiguous. The V gene lost 0 bases and the J gene lost 2 bases, with 11 bases spanning the gap. Germline V gene lookup returns CDR1 MGHRA and CDR2 YSYEKL. This CDR3 region has 15 residues. CDR3 loop: CASSQETAVAYEQYF. Written as DNA, the CDR3 is TGCGCCAGCAGCCAAGAGACGGCAGTGGCCTACGAGCAGTACTTC.

This chain links TRBV20-1 with TRBJ1-1, with D unclear. The CDR3 is 11 residues long. CDR1 is DFQATT and CDR2 is SNEGSKA in the germline V gene (reference sequence). Trimming pared 6 bases from V and 1 base from J, leaving 6 bases between. The CDR3 spells CSAWGNTEAFF. Written as DNA, the CDR3 is TGCAGTGCGTGGGGGAACACTGAAGCTTTCTTT.

The chain combines TRBV12-3 or TRBV12-4 with TRBJ1-2; weak D call: TRBD1 (6 bases). Trimming took off 3 bases at V and 3 bases at J, with 11 bases between the two ends. The CDR3 is 14 amino acids. Here the CDR3 reads CASSLVPGDYGYTF. For the CDR3, the DNA is TGTGCCAGCAGTTTGGTGCCAGGGGACTATGGCTACACCTTC.

This clonotype was observed a few times. The J gene is TRBJ2-1, the V gene TRBV6-5; TRBD2 matches 8 bases. Trimming removed 6 bases from V and 9 bases from J; junction bases left unmatched: 10. Germline loops: CDR1 MNHEY, CDR2 SVGAGI. The CDR3 contains 14 residues. DNA for the CDR3: TGTGCCAGCAGATCCGGGACTAGAACGGGTGAGCAGTTCTTC. Translated, it gives CASRSGTRTGEQFF.

The chain couples TRBV20-1 to TRBJ1-5, with a weak D call TRBD1 (5 bases). The V gene's germline CDR1 is DFQATT and CDR2 SNEGSKA (reference sequence). The CDR3 covers 14 residues. The V end lost 0 bases, the J end lost 7 bases, and 13 bases lay between the germline ends. CDR3 region: CSARDPQGRQPQHF. CDR3 DNA: TGCAGTGCTAGAGATCCTCAGGGCCGACAGCCCCAGCATTTT.

V usage is TRBV5-1 and J usage is TRBJ1-2; 7 nucleotides match TRBD1. The ends lost 3 bases at V and 3 bases at J; junction bases unmatched: 2. The CDR3 covers 13 residues. Germline V gives CDR1 SGHRS, CDR2 YFSETQ. The CDR3 here is CASSYDRDYGYTF. CDR3 DNA sequence: TGCGCCAGCAGCTACGACAGGGACTATGGCTACACCTTC.

This clonotype showed up just a few times. J is TRBJ2-5 and V is TRBV10-3; D gene unclear. Trimming removed 4 bases from V and 0 bases from J, with 12 bases in between. CDR1 and CDR2 (germline): ENHRY, SYGVKD. This CDR3 comprises 15 residues. The CDR3 coding sequence is TGTGCCATCAGTGCGGAGATGCCGTACCAAGAGACCCAGTACTTC. Translated: CAISAEMPYQETQYF.

This clonotype was found a few times. The chain employs TRBV20-1 and TRBJ2-5; 7 bases line up with TRBD1. The CDR3 length is 12 residues. With V trimmed by 6 bases and J by 7 bases, 8 bases remained unmatched. Germline assignment: CDR1 DFQATT and CDR2 SNEGSKA (reference sequence). CDR3 coding DNA: TGCAGTGCAAAGAGGGGGCTAGCGACCCAGTACTTC. Its translation: CSAKRGLATQYF.

This clonotype was seen more than once but under ten times. The chain couples TRBV12-3 or TRBV12-4 to TRBJ1-6; unclear D gene. The CDR3 contains 14 residues. V was clipped by 3 bases and J by 6 bases, with 9 bases between them. Written as DNA, the CDR3 is TGTGCCAGCAGTTTTGCAGGCCTTAATTCACCCCTCCACTTT. Translated: CASSFAGLNSPLHF.

The table lists this clonotype with a few counts. The chain recombines TRBV2 with TRBJ2-3, with 7 bases fitting TRBD2. With V trimmed by 8 bases and J by 8 bases, 7 bases remained unmatched. In germline, CDR1 is SNHLY, CDR2 FYNNEI. CDR3 length: 12 residues. DNA of the CDR3: TGTGCCAGCTCTGAGCGGGGCCGTACGCAGTATTTT. The encoded protein is CASSERGRTQYF.

This clonotype was seen a few times. The V call is TRBV24-1, the J call TRBJ2-1; D is uncertain. V gave up 6 bases and J gave up 6 bases, with 11 bases separating them. This CDR3 has 13 amino acids. Germline V CDR1 and CDR2: KGHDR, SFDVKD. The CDR3 DNA follows: TGTGCCACCAGTAAAACCTGGGGCAATGAGCAGTTCTTC. Amino acid sequence: CATSKTWGNEQFF.

This clonotype showed up many times. The chain recombines TRBV11-2 with TRBJ1-5; D is ambiguous. This CDR3 is built from 14 residues. The V end was cut by 2 bases, the J end by 6 bases, with 11 bases between. In germline, CDR1 is SGHAT, CDR2 FQNNGV. CDR3 sequence: CASSLHGLSQPQHF. CDR3 sequence (DNA): TGTGCCAGCAGCTTACATGGATTGAGTCAGCCCCAGCATTTT.